This is a list of T cell receptor beta chains from one sample in a study of Graves' ophthalmopathy and Graves' hyperthyroidism. TCRdb ran MiXCR on the multiplex PCR reads and lists one entry per CDR3 protein. The sample gives 170,000 or so distinct CDR3 sequences, more than 30% of which show up once; around 5.8% is in the top ten. Sequenced: peripheral blood. The receptor source for this set is a woman aged 35 to 49 with Graves' ophthalmopathy. CDR3s include the opening cysteine and the closing phenylalanine or tryptophan. D genes are given only for firm matches. Only part of the rows carry a size: once, few, many, or a class if the clone is expanded.

TRBV29-1,NA,TRBJ1-1,NA,TGCAGCGTTGAAATCGCTGAAGCTTTCTTT,CSVEIAEAFF
TRBV6-2/TRBV6-3,NA,TRBJ1-1,NA,TGTGCCAGCAGTTACCTTGGAGAAGCTTTCTTT,CASSYLGEAFF
TRBV6-4,NA,TRBJ2-3,TRBD2,TGTGCCAGCAGTGCCTCGGGAGGGGGCACAGATACGCAGTATTTT,CASSASGGGTDTQYF
TRBV12-3/TRBV12-4,many,TRBJ2-7,NA,TGTGCCAGCAGTCCGCAGGGTTCGGGCGAGCAGTACTTC,CASSPQGSGEQYF
TRBV12-3/TRBV12-4,many,TRBJ2-7,NA,TGTGCCAGCAGAGGACCGGGACATCTGGGAGAGCAGTACTTC,CASRGPGHLGEQYF
TRBV28,NA,TRBJ2-5,NA,TGTGCCAGCAGCGGTCGGCGCTGGATGAACTTC,CASSGRRWMNF
TRBV24-1,once,TRBJ1-1,TRBD1,TGTGCCACCAGGCCTAACAGGGGAATGGGTGAAGCTTTCTTT,CATRPNRGMGEAFF
TRBV7-6,NA,TRBJ2-7,TRBD2,TGTGCCAGCAGTATTGGACTAGCGGGGTTCGAGCAGTACTTC,CASSIGLAGFEQYF
TRBV28,NA,TRBJ2-5,NA,TGTGCCAGCAGTTTTAAAGGCCTCCGGACCCAGTACTTC,CASSFKGLRTQYF
TRBV19,many,TRBJ2-7,TRBD2,TGTGCCAGTAGCCCTGGGACTAGCCGTAGCTCCTACGAGCAGTACTTC,CASSPGTSRSSYEQYF
TRBV7-3,NA,TRBJ2-5,TRBD2,TGTGCCAGCAGCCCAGGAGGCGGACTAGCGGGAGCGGAGACCCAGTACTTC,CASSPGGGLAGAETQYF
TRBV6-1,many,TRBJ1-2,NA,TGTGCCAGCAGTGAAGGGATACACAACTATGGCTACACCTTC,CASSEGIHNYGYTF
TRBV27,NA,TRBJ2-7,NA,TGTGCCAGCACCCCGAAGGGGACATACTACGAGCAGTACTTC,CASTPKGTYYEQYF
TRBV12-3/TRBV12-4,NA,TRBJ1-5,TRBD1,TGTGCCAGCAGTTCTAAGGGACAGTCCTTGGAGCCCCAGCATTTT,CASSSKGQSLEPQHF
TRBV6-4,NA,TRBJ1-1,NA,TGTGCCAGCAGTGATTCCCGGAGAGGTCGGAAGCACACTGAAGCTTTCTTT,CASSDSRRGRKHTEAFF
TRBV6-2/TRBV6-3,NA,TRBJ1-1,NA,TGTGCCAGCGATACCGGGACAACGAACACTGAAGCTTTCTTT,CASDTGTTNTEAFF
TRBV5-1,many,TRBJ1-1,NA,TGCGCCAGCAGCTTGGCTCCTCCTCTCCAGGGCACTGAAGCTTTCTTT,CASSLAPPLQGTEAFF
TRBV15,many,TRBJ1-2,NA,TGTGCCACCAGACACCCCCCCGACTATGGCTACACCTTC,CATRHPPDYGYTF
TRBV27,many,TRBJ1-1,NA,TGTGCCAGCAGTTTCACCCGGCGGAGGGAAGCTTTCTTT,CASSFTRRREAFF
TRBV14,NA,TRBJ1-1,NA,TGTGCCAGCAGCCAAGATGGGGGGTGGACTGAAGCTTTCTTT,CASSQDGGWTEAFF
TRBV6-2/TRBV6-3,many,TRBJ2-5,NA,TGTGCCAGCAGGATTCCCGACAGAATGCAAGAGACCCAGTACTTC,CASRIPDRMQETQYF
TRBV3-1,many,TRBJ1-2,NA,TGTGCCAGCAGCCACCAAATTGGCTACACCTTC,CASSHQIGYTF
TRBV6-1,NA,TRBJ1-2,TRBD1,TGTGCCAGCAGCCCTACAGGGGGCGGCTACACCTTC,CASSPTGGGYTF
TRBV20-1,many,TRBJ1-3,NA,TGCAGTGCTAGAGACGGGGTCCGCCCTGGAAACACCATATATTTT,CSARDGVRPGNTIYF
TRBV5-1,NA,TRBJ1-3,TRBD1,TGCGCCAGCAGCTGGGGACAGCCCGGAAACACCATATATTTT,CASSWGQPGNTIYF
TRBV20-1,NA,TRBJ1-1,NA,TGCAGTGCCACTTTAGGGGCAGCTTTCTTT,CSATLGAAFF
TRBV2,many,TRBJ1-1,TRBD1,TGTGCCAGCAGTGAAAAGCGAGGCTCGGACAGGGGGACTGAAGCTTTCTTT,CASSEKRGSDRGTEAFF
TRBV28,many,TRBJ2-4,TRBD2,TGTGCCAGCTCGGGAGGGAGGGTAGGAAACATTCAGTACTTC,CASSGGRVGNIQYF
TRBV28,many,TRBJ1-2,NA,TGTGCCAGCAGTTTGTTCCTCAGGGCCGGGTACTATGGCTACACCTTC,CASSLFLRAGYYGYTF
TRBV7-2,many,TRBJ1-1,TRBD1,TGTGCCAGCAGCCAAGTACAGGGGGCGGGTGAAGCTTTCTTT,CASSQVQGAGEAFF
TRBV12-3/TRBV12-4,many,TRBJ2-5,NA,TGTGCCAGCAGTTCCTCAGGGATAGAGACCCAGTACTTC,CASSSSGIETQYF
TRBV2,NA,TRBJ1-2,NA,TGTGCCAGCAGTGGCCGGACTAACTATGGCTACACCTTC,CASSGRTNYGYTF
TRBV15,many,TRBJ2-7,NA,TGTGCCACCAGCAGAGATTTTGGACCCCTGAGCTCCTACGAGCAGTACTTC,CATSRDFGPLSSYEQYF
TRBV18,many,TRBJ1-1,NA,TGTGCCAGCTCACCAACTCAAGCGGGGGGATATAGGACTGAAGCTTTCTTT,CASSPTQAGGYRTEAFF
TRBV6-1,NA,TRBJ2-7,NA,TGTGCCAGCAGTGAAGCATCGGCAGCCTACGAGCAGTACTTC,CASSEASAAYEQYF
TRBV7-2,NA,TRBJ1-5,NA,TGTGCCAGCAGCTTATACGGAGGTAATCAGCCCCAGCATTTT,CASSLYGGNQPQHF
TRBV12-3/TRBV12-4,few,TRBJ2-2,NA,TGTGCCAGCAGTTTGGTCAGGGTTACCGGGGAGCTGTTTTTT,CASSLVRVTGELFF